The T cell receptor beta chain under discussion was sequenced for a study of tumor and adjacent non-tumor tissue in lung cancer. The template was RNA from unsorted bulk tissue. More than 3 cm separated this lung sample from the edge of the tumor. Germline values: CDR1 SGHRS, CDR2 YFSETQ. This CDR3 region has 15 residues. This clonotype showed up just a few times. Just one base apart from a much larger clone, this may be a read error. TCRbeta libraries were built with three rounds of nested PCR, modified from ARM-PCR. From the multiplex PCR reads, TCRdb called clonotypes with MiXCR, one entry per CDR3 protein. The sample holds 90,000 to 100,000 distinct CDR3 sequences, about 80% seen once.

Sequencing was carried out using distant non-tumor lung tissue. The receptor comes from a man aged 60 to 69 with small cell lung cancer. This chain joins TRBV5-1 and TRBJ1-1; D gene unclear. The CDR3 sequence is CANSLGMGFGTEAFF. Here the CDR3 DNA reads TGCGCCAACAGCTTGGGGATGGGGTTCGGCACTGAAGCTTTCTTT.